Below are 20 T cell receptor beta chains sequenced from a single sample in a study of beta chain features in type 1 diabetes. Whole-study findings and limits: In all four CD4+ subsets, TCRB CDR3 length was significantly, moderately reduced in type 1 diabetes.

No antigen has been identified for these receptors. As every portion of the isolated RNA was reverse transcribed, the sequencing read expressed TCRB transcripts. Using immunoSEQ multiplex PCR, the repertoire was profiled, and TCRdb retains in-frame clones only, with some absent. The sample lists under 850,000 clones; roughly 13% were seen once. What was sequenced was naive CD4+ T cells from blood. The source is a man aged 18-30 years with type 1 diabetes.

This rearrangement joins TRBV30 to TRBJ1-5; D is uncertain. Germline V lookup: CDR1 GTSNPN, CDR2 SVGIG (reference sequence). Trimming removed 0 bases at V and 0 bases at J, with 9 bases between. There are 15 residues in the CDR3. In DNA, the CDR3 is TGTGCCTGGAGTGTAGGCAGCCATAGCAATCAGCCCCAGCATTTT. It yields the protein CAWSVGSHSNQPQHF.

The table lists this clone with a few counts. The chain has TRBV6-1 and TRBJ1-4, with 7 bases that match TRBD1. Looked up from germline, CDR1 is MNHNS and CDR2 is SASEGT. This CDR3 comprises 13 residues. The ends lost 7 bases at V and 8 bases at J; junction bases unmatched: 7. The CDR3 nucleotides read TGTGCCAGCACTACCGGGACAGACGAAAAACTGTTTTTT. Translated, it gives CASTTGTDEKLFF.

V and J are TRBV5-6 and TRBJ2-5; TRBD1 aligns across 8 bases. The V gene end was trimmed by 3 bases and the J gene end by 4 bases; junction bases not matched to a gene: 5. This CDR3 comprises 14 residues. Germline-derived CDR1 and CDR2 are SGHDT and YYEEEE. The DNA for the CDR3 is TGTGCCAGCAGCTCGGCTCAGGGGGCAGAGACCCAGTACTTC. Encoded protein: CASSSAQGAETQYF.

On this clone itself: The sample holds other DNA sequences that translate to the same CDR3. The J gene is TRBJ1-2, the V gene TRBV30; TRBD1 agrees at 7 bases. Germline V lookup: CDR1 GTSNPN, CDR2 SVGIG (reference sequence). This CDR3 is built from 11 residues. The V segment lost 4 bases and the J segment 4 bases; nucleotides outside the gene matches: 0. CDR3 protein: CAWTGGYGYTF. DNA for the CDR3: TGTGCCTGGACAGGGGGCTATGGCTACACCTTC.

This chain uses TRBV2 with TRBJ2-6; D remains ambiguous. Germline V CDR1 and CDR2: SNHLY, FYNNEI. This CDR3 is 12 amino acids long. V lost 6 bases, J lost 5 bases, and 5 bases lay in between. Here the CDR3 reads CASSLRANVLTF. The CDR3, as DNA: TGTGCCAGCAGCCTTCGGGCCAACGTCCTGACTTTC.

The V gene is TRBV4-1, the J gene TRBJ2-7; 9 nucleotides line up with TRBD1. V was clipped by 0 bases and J by 4 bases; unmatched bases: 10. Germline CDR1 reads MGHRA; CDR2 reads YSYEKL. The CDR3 sequence is 17 residues long. This CDR3 reads CASSQDEGTGSTYEQYF. The CDR3 DNA reads TGCGCCAGCAGCCAAGATGAGGGGACAGGGAGTACTTACGAGCAGTACTTC.

Of note for this clone: The sample holds other DNA sequences that translate to the same CDR3. CDR3: CASSEYSGNTEAFF. The CDR3 DNA sequence: TGTGCCAGCAGTGAATATTCAGGGAACACTGAAGCTTTCTTT. This chain joins TRBV25-1 and TRBJ1-1; no clear D. Trimming stripped 0 bases from V and 1 base from J, with 6 bases between. The CDR3 is 14 amino acids. Per the germline V gene, CDR1 is MGHDK and CDR2 is SYGVNS.

This chain uses TRBV7-9 with TRBJ1-6; D unclear. The CDR3 covers 12 residues. The V end was cut by 5 bases, the J end by 10 bases, with 9 bases between. Looked up from germline, CDR1 is SEHNR and CDR2 is FQNEAQ (reference sequence). The CDR3 sequence is CASSADQSPLHF. The CDR3 nucleotides are TGTGCCAGCAGCGCGGACCAATCACCCCTCCACTTT.

This clone has only a few counts. The chain couples TRBV7-2 to TRBJ1-4, with unresolved D. Germline V gives CDR1 SGHTA, CDR2 FQGNSA. The CDR3 is 15 amino acids. V was clipped by 2 bases and J by 3 bases, with 10 bases between them. The CDR3: CASSLLAGPNEKLFF. The CDR3 coding sequence is TGTGCCAGCAGCTTACTCGCTGGCCCTAATGAAAAACTGTTTTTT.

The chain is built from TRBV5-1 and TRBJ2-7; D call uncertain. CDR1 and CDR2 from the germline V gene are SGHRS and YFSETQ. The CDR3 contains 16 residues. The V end lost 4 bases, the J end lost 2 bases, and 19 bases lay between the germline ends. CDR3 amino acids: CASSPAAVAPTYEQYF. CDR3 bases: TGCGCCAGCAGCCCTGCGGCGGTAGCACCCACCTACGAGCAGTACTTC.

The chain couples TRBV15 to TRBJ1-5, with D hard to call. Germline lookup yields CDR1 LNHNV and CDR2 YYDKDF (reference sequence). Trimming shortened V by 0 bases and J by 7 bases, and 7 bases separated the two germline ends. CDR3 length equals 13 residues. This chain's CDR3 is CATSRDGGQPQHF. Written as DNA, the CDR3 is TGTGCCACCAGCAGAGATGGTGGCCAGCCCCAGCATTTT. The variable domain in full, completed from reference TRBV15 and TRBJ1-5, reads DAMVIQNPRYQVTQFGKPVTLSCSQTLNHNVMYWYQQKSSQAPKLLFHYYDKDFNNEADTPDNFQSRRPNTSFCFLDIRSPGLGDTAMYLCATSRDGGQPQHFGDGTRLSIL.

The J gene is TRBJ2-3, the V gene TRBV30, with D tentatively TRBD2 (6 bases). The CDR3 has 10 amino acids. The V and J ends lost 5 bases and 8 bases respectively, with 8 bases between them. CDR1 GTSNPN and CDR2 SVGIG come from the germline V gene (reference sequence). The CDR3 DNA is TGTGCCTGGGGGACTTCTACGCAGTATTTT. Protein product: CAWGTSTQYF.

This clone came up a few times. This chain uses TRBV5-4 with TRBJ2-1; D is uncertain. V lost 10 bases and J lost 5, with 13 bases in between. CDR3 length equals 12 residues. From germline, CDR1 is SGHNT and CDR2 YYREEE (reference sequence). The CDR3: CAGGPLNNEQFF. CDR3 DNA: TGTGCCGGCGGCCCCCTAAACAATGAGCAGTTCTTC.

V gene TRBV7-2 combines with J gene TRBJ2-3; D call uncertain. The V and J ends lost 5 bases and 1 base respectively, with 16 bases between them. Germline loops: CDR1 SGHTA, CDR2 FQGNSA. This CDR3 spans 16 amino acids. The CDR3, as DNA: TGTGCCAGCAGCCCCAGTTGGGATAGAGGCACAGATACGCAGTATTTT. It is translated as CASSPSWDRGTDTQYF.

This clone has only a few counts. This chain uses TRBV5-1 with TRBJ2-2; TRBD1 matches at 8 bases. Germline V gene data show CDR1 as SGHRS and CDR2 as YFSETQ. CDR3 size: 16 residues. The V and J ends lost 6 bases and 1 base, in that order; junction bases with no gene match: 8. The CDR3 DNA sequence: TGCGCCAGCAAGACTCAGGGGGCCGTGAACACCGGGGAGCTGTTTTTT. Translation gives CASKTQGAVNTGELFF.

The rearrangement uses TRBV10-2 and TRBJ2-5; D remains unclear. V lost 3 bases, J lost 5 bases, and 7 bases lay in between. The CDR3 length is 12 residues. From germline, CDR1 is WSHSY and CDR2 SAAADI. Here the CDR3 reads CASSDERETQYF. CDR3 nucleotides: TGCGCCAGCAGTGATGAACGGGAGACCCAGTACTTC.

The chain has TRBV30 and TRBJ2-1, with TRBD2 identical over 7 bases. CDR3 length: 16 residues. CDR1 is GTSNPN and CDR2 is SVGIG in the germline V gene (reference sequence). Germline trimming cut 2 bases from V and 0 bases from J; bases unmatched to any gene: 7. CDR3 region: CAWSPSRTSSYNEQFF. CDR3 in DNA: TGTGCCTGGAGTCCTAGCCGGACTAGCTCCTACAATGAGCAGTTCTTC.

This sequence joins TRBV7-9 and TRBJ2-7; 9 nucleotides line up with TRBD1. The CDR3 spans 14 residues. The V gene's germline CDR1 is SEHNR and CDR2 FQNEAQ (reference sequence). V shed 5 bases and J 3 bases; nucleotides not matched to a gene: 5. The CDR3: CASSRTTGGYEQYF. CDR3 nucleotide sequence: TGTGCCAGCAGCCGAACGACAGGGGGCTACGAGCAGTACTTC.

This clone has only a few counts. The chain carries TRBV7-9 and TRBJ1-5; possibly TRBD1 for D (5 bases). The CDR3 covers 17 residues. The germline V gene has CDR1 SEHNR and CDR2 FQNEAQ (reference sequence). Trimming took off 5 bases at V and 11 bases at J, with 28 bases between the two ends. CDR3 in DNA: TGTGCCAGCAGCACTACAGTCGGGACCCTGGATCTGGGCGCCCAGCATTTT. It encodes CASSTTVGTLDLGAQHF.

V gene TRBV18 combines with J gene TRBJ1-1; D is undetermined. CDR1 and CDR2 from the germline V gene are KGHSH and LQKENI. This CDR3 has 14 residues. Trimming pared 5 bases from V and 3 bases from J, leaving 13 bases between. The chain's CDR3 is CASSREGLYTEAFF. The CDR3 DNA reads as TGTGCCAGCTCAAGGGAGGGTTTGTACACTGAAGCTTTCTTT.